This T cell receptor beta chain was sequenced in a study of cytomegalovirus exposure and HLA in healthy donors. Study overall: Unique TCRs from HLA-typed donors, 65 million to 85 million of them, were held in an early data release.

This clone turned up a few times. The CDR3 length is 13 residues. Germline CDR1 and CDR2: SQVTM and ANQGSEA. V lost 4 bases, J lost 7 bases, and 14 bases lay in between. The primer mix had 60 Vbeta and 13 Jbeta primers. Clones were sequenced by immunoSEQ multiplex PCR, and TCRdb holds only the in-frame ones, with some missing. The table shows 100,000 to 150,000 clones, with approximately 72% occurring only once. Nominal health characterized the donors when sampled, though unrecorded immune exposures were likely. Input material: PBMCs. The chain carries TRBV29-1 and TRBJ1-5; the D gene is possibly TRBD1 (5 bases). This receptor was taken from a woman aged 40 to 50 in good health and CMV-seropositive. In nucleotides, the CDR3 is TGCAGCGTTGGGGAAGGGGCCGAGCAGCCCCAGCATTTT. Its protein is CSVGEGAEQPQHF.